These T cell receptor beta chains were read from a single sample in a study of cytomegalovirus exposure and HLA in healthy donors. Sequenced by immunoSEQ multiplex PCR; TCRdb stores in-frame clones only, minus some. Here the sample spans some 150,000 clones, 80% to 90% being singletons. The specimen was PBMCs. The origin of the receptors is a woman in her forties or fifties in good health and CMV-seronegative. Each CDR3 is given with its conserved first and last residue. Fields, in order: V gene, clone size, J gene, CDR3 length, D gene, CDR3 DNA, CDR3 protein. The D gene is left open where the match is weak. Clone size, where shown, is once, few, many, or a class for clones that have expanded.

TRBV9	-	TRBJ2-2	15	TRBD1	TGTGCCAGCAGCAAAGTTGGGACAGGGTCCGGGGAGCTGTTTTTT	CASSKVGTGSGELFF
TRBV11-2	-	TRBJ2-7	14	-	TGTGCCAGCAGCTTAGTAGGTACAGGCTACGAGCAGTACTTC	CASSLVGTGYEQYF
TRBV7-6	-	TRBJ2-5	14	-	TGTGCCAGCAGCTTATACCGGCGGGTTGAGACCCAGTACTTC	CASSLYRRVETQYF
TRBV7-6	-	TRBJ2-7	16	TRBD1	TGTGCCAGCAGCTTAGGGACAGGGTCCCACTCCTACGAGCAGTACTTC	CASSLGTGSHSYEQYF
TRBV7-7	-	TRBJ2-2	16	TRBD2	TGTGCCAGCAGCGCAGTTAGCGGGGGGACGACCGGGGAGCTGTTTTTT	CASSAVSGGTTGELFF
TRBV28	-	TRBJ2-5	11	-	TGTGCGCAAACAGGAAGACGGTCCCAGTACTTC	CAQTGRRSQYF
TRBV28	-	TRBJ2-7	15	TRBD1	TGTGCCAGCAGTCCCCTACGCAGGGGGTCTACCGAGCAGTACTTC	CASSPLRRGSTEQYF
TRBV11-2	-	TRBJ1-2	15	TRBD1	TGTGCCAGCAGCCTGTTTGGACAGGGAGGTGGTGGCTACACCTTC	CASSLFGQGGGGYTF
TRBV9	-	TRBJ2-6	17	-	TGTGCCAGCAGCTTCCGGACAGCTCTCTCTGGGGTCAACGTCCTGACTTTC	CASSFRTALSGVNVLTF
TRBV27	-	TRBJ2-4	16	-	TGTGCCAGCAGTCCCCCTCTAGGCGAGGCCAAAAACATTCAGTACTTC	CASSPPLGEAKNIQYF
TRBV5-1	-	TRBJ2-1	15	TRBD2	TGCGCCAGCAGCATAGGGGCCGCGGGGGGGAGTGAGCAGTTCTTC	CASSIGAAGGSEQFF
TRBV7-6	-	TRBJ1-2	17	-	TGTGCCAGCAGCCCAGTAGCGGAATCTCTTACTAACTATGGCTACACCTTC	CASSPVAESLTNYGYTF
TRBV7-2	few	TRBJ2-7	13	-	TGTGCCAGCAGCGTCAGGCTTTACTACGAGCAGTACTTC	CASSVRLYYEQYF
TRBV11-2	-	TRBJ2-3	11	-	TGTGCCAGCGCGGGGGCGGTTACGCAGTATTTT	CASAGAVTQYF
TRBV6-4	-	TRBJ2-1	15	-	TGTGCCAGCAGCCTTGGGGGGACCCCATACAATGAGCAGTTCTTC	CASSLGGTPYNEQFF
TRBV6-5	-	TRBJ1-2	15	TRBD1	TGTGCCAGCAGTTACTCGGGGGACAGCAACTATGGCTACACCTTC	CASSYSGDSNYGYTF
TRBV15	few	TRBJ2-3	14	-	TGTGCCACCAGCAGAGTTTCCCTCGCAGATACGCAGTATTTT	CATSRVSLADTQYF
TRBV4-3	few	TRBJ2-4	17	-	TGCGCCAGCAGCCAAACTAACAGGGAATGGGGCAAAAACATTCAGTACTTC	CASSQTNREWGKNIQYF
TRBV28	once	TRBJ2-6	18	-	TGTGCCAGCAGTTCCACTATTCGCCGGACGGCTGGGGCCAACGTCCCGACTTTC	CASSSTIRRTAGANVPTF
TRBV29-1	-	TRBJ1-4	13	-	TGCAGCGTTGGGGGCGGTAGTAATGAAAAACTGTTTTTT	CSVGGGSNEKLFF
TRBV5-1	-	TRBJ2-7	14	-	TGCGCCAGCAGCATCCGACAGGATCCCTACGAGCAGCACTTC	CASSIRQDPYEQHF
TRBV27	-	TRBJ1-1	14	-	TGTGCCAGCAGCCCGGCAGGGCGGAACACTGAAGCTTTCTTT	CASSPAGRNTEAFF
TRBV4-3	-	TRBJ1-4	14	-	TGCGCCAGCAGCTTCAGGGGCACTCGTGAAAAACTGTTTTTT	CASSFRGTREKLFF
TRBV28	-	TRBJ2-7	14	-	TGTGCCAGCAGTTCGTCGGACACTTCCTACGAGCAGTACTTC	CASSSSDTSYEQYF
TRBV6-6	-	TRBJ1-1	16	-	TGTGCCAGCAGTACTTTTTCGACAGTTACGAACACTGAAGCTTTCTTT	CASSTFSTVTNTEAFF
TRBV20-1	-	TRBJ1-1	11	-	TGCAGTGCTCTTGGACAGACTGAAGCTTTCTTT	CSALGQTEAFF
TRBV5-5	-	TRBJ2-1	16	-	TGTGCCAGCAGCTTGGTCTTGGGGAGCTCCTACAATGAGCAGTTCTTC	CASSLVLGSSYNEQFF
TRBV7-2	-	TRBJ2-3	13	-	TGTGCCAGCAGCTCAACTAGGGCAGATACGCAGTATTTT	CASSSTRADTQYF
TRBV5-4	-	TRBJ2-3	15	TRBD2	TGTGCCAGCAGCTCTCGGACTAGCGGAACAGATACGCAGTATTTT	CASSSRTSGTDTQYF
TRBV6-1	-	TRBJ1-3	15	-	TGTGCCAGCAGTCTTGACGGAGGGTTTAGAAACACCATATATTTT	CASSLDGGFRNTIYF
TRBV2	-	TRBJ2-1	15	-	TGTGCCAGCAGTGGAACCTCCGGGACTTACAATGAGCAGTTCTTC	CASSGTSGTYNEQFF
TRBV11-2	-	TRBJ2-7	15	-	TGTGCCAGCAGCCACCCGGCGGCGGGTTCCTACGAGCAGTACTTC	CASSHPAAGSYEQYF
TRBV13	-	TRBJ2-3	14	TRBD1	TGTGCCAGCAGTTCCGGGACAGAAACAGATACGCAGTATTTT	CASSSGTETDTQYF
TRBV19	once	TRBJ2-7	13	TRBD2	TGTGCCAGTAGTATCGGGAGGGACAACGAGCAGTACTTC	CASSIGRDNEQYF
TRBV7-6	-	TRBJ2-5	13	TRBD1	TGTGCCAGCAGCGGGGACAGCCGGGTGTCCCAGTACTTC	CASSGDSRVSQYF
TRBV12-5	once	TRBJ1-1	15	-	TGTGCTAGTGGTACTTTCGGGAGGGGGAGGACTGAAGCTTTCTTT	CASGTFGRGRTEAFF
TRBV6-5	-	TRBJ2-7	16	TRBD1	TGTGCCAGCAGTTACTCTGGGACAGCGCCTTCCTACGAGCAGTACTTC	CASSYSGTAPSYEQYF
TRBV18	-	TRBJ2-5	14	-	TGTGCCAGCTCACTAGCAGATCAGAGGGAGACCCAGTACTTC	CASSLADQRETQYF
TRBV28	-	TRBJ1-3	17	TRBD1	TGTGCCAGCAGTTTGTCCGGGACAGGGGGCGGTGGAAACACCATATATTTT	CASSLSGTGGGGNTIYF
TRBV28	-	TRBJ1-4	14	TRBD1	TGTGCCAGCAGTTACAGGGGGCGCGGGTTGAAACTGTTTTTT	CASSYRGRGLKLFF
TRBV27	few	TRBJ2-2	17	TRBD1	TGTGCCAGCAGTCCCGGTTACAGGGGAACGGACACCGGGGAGCTGTTTTTT	CASSPGYRGTDTGELFF
TRBV28	few	TRBJ2-7	12	-	TGTGCCAGCAGTTCCATTTCCTACGAGCAGTACTTC	CASSSISYEQYF
TRBV5-5	-	TRBJ2-1	12	-	TGTGCCAGCAGCTTGCCTAGCTATGAGCAGTTCTTC	CASSLPSYEQFF
TRBV18	-	TRBJ2-2	16	TRBD1	TGTGCCAGCTCAAAACCCGGGACAGGGGCGACCGGGGAGCTGTTTTTT	CASSKPGTGATGELFF
TRBV6-6	-	TRBJ1-1	11	-	TGTGCCAGCAGTTATCTCACTGAAGCTTTCTTT	CASSYLTEAFF
TRBV6-6	-	TRBJ1-3	14	-	TGTGCCAGCAGCAGAGACAGCTCTGGAAACACCATATATTTT	CASSRDSSGNTIYF